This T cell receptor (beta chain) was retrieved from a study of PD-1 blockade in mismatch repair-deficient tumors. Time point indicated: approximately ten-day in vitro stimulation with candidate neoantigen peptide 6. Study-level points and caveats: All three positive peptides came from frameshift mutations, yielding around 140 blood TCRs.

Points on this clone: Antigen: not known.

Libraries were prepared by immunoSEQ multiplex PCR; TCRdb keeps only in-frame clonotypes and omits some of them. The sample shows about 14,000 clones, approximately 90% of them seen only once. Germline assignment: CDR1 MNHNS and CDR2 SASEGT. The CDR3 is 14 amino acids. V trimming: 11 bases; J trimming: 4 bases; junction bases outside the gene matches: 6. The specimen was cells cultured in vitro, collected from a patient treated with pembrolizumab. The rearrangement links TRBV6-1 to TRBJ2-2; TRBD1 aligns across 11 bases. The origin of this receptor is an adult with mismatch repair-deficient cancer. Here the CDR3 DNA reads TGTGCCGTGCCCGGGACAGGGGGCACCGGGGAGCTGTTTTTT. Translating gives CAVPGTGGTGELFF.